Reported below is one T cell receptor (beta chain). CDR3 length: 15 amino acids. J lost 5 bases, V lost 3 bases, and 4 bases had no gene match. Germline-derived CDR1 and CDR2 are SGDLS and YYNGEE. One entry per CDR3 protein, called by TCRdb with MiXCR from the 5' RACE reads. The repertoire holds about 150,000 distinct CDR3 sequences, with 10% to 15% as singletons. This sample is drawn from a study of T-cell memory formation after mild COVID-19. Sequencing was performed on PBMCs or a T cell subset sorted from them (not recorded which). This TCR came from a man between 18 and 35 years old who had mild COVID-19 (a few samples of this study predate the infection). Cell type and time point are not known. The chain joins TRBV9 to TRBJ2-5; TRBD2 matches at 13 bases. This CDR3 is CASSGLGLAGETQYF. The CDR3 DNA reads as TGTGCCAGCAGCGGCCTGGGACTAGCGGGGGAGACCCAGTACTTC. The full variable domain, in which reference TRBV9 and TRBJ2-5 provide the parts outside the CDR3, is DSGVTQTPKHLITATGQRVTLRCSPRSGDLSVYWYQQSLDQGLQFLIQYYNGEERAKGNILERFSAQQFPDLHSELNLSSLELGDSALYFCASSGLGLAGETQYFGPGTRLLVL.